The clone carrying this TCR beta chain was picked up one time. The V gene lost 3 bases and the J gene lost 2 bases, with 11 bases spanning the gap. CDR3 length: 13 amino acids. Germline V gives CDR1 DFQATT, CDR2 SNEGSKA (reference sequence). This entry comes from a study of blood T cell repertoires in COVID-19. As for the study in general: Samples representing acute and convalescent COVID-19 were sourced from the United States, Italy and Spain. The analysed material was cDNA or gDNA that came from T cells, B-cell-depleted T cells, or PBMCs.

In the original analysis: Estimates of nucleated cell counts were drawn from the amplification of reference gene primers. Data came from immunoSEQ multiplex PCR; TCRdb stores just in-frame clones and leaves some out. The V and J calls and the clone size are those of that table, but D and trimming were determined from the DNA. The top ten hold about 17% of the sample, which has about 130,000 clones, 81% seen once. Seattle participants joined during active infection and were tracked over time. Sequenced sample: peripheral blood. The gene calls are TRBV20-1 and TRBJ2-7, with D hard to call. This sequence was found in a man younger than 40 with COVID-19, enrolled during active disease. The CDR3 sequence: CSASIQSAYEQYF. Here the CDR3 DNA reads TGCAGTGCTAGTATCCAGTCCGCCTACGAGCAGTACTTC.